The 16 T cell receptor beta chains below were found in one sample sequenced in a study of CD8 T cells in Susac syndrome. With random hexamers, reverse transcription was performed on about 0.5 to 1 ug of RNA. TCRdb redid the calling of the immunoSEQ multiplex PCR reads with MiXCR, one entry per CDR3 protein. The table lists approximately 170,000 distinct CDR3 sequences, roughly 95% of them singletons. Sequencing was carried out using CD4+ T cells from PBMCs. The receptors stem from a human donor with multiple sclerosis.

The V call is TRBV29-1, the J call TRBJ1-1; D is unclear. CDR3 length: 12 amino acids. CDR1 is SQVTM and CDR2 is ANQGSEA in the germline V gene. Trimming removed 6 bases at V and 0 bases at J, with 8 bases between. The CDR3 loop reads CSVQVMNTEAFF. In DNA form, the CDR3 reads TGCAGCGTGCAGGTCATGAACACTGAAGCTTTCTTT.

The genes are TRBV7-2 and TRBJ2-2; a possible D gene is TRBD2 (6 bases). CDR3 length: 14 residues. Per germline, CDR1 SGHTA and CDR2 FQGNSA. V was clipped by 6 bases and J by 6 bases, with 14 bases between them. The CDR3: CASSLGGMPGELFF. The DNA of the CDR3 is TGTGCCAGCAGTCTTGGCGGGATGCCCGGGGAGCTGTTTTTT.

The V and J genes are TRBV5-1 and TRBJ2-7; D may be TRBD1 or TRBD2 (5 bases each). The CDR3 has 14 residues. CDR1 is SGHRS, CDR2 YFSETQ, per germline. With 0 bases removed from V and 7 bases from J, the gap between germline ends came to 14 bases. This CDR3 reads CASSLGDPAGEQYF. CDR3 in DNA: TGCGCCAGCAGCTTGGGGGACCCGGCCGGGGAGCAGTACTTC.

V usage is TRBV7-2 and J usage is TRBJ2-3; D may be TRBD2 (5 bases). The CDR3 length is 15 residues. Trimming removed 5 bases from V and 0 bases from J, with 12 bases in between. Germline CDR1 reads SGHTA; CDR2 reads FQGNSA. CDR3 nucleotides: TGTGCCAGCAGCCCTAGCTTCTTTAGCACAGATACGCAGTATTTT. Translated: CASSPSFFSTDTQYF.

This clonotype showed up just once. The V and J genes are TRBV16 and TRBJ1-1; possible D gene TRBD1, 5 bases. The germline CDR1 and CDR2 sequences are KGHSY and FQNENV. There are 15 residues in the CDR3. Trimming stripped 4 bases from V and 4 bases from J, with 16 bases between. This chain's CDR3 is CASSPRAGDGTEAFF. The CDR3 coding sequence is TGTGCCAGCAGCCCCCGGGCGGGGGACGGCACTGAAGCTTTCTTT.

The CDR3 protein is CASSYFRASQETQYF. The CDR3, as DNA: TGTGCCAGCAGTTATTTCCGGGCCAGCCAAGAGACCCAGTACTTC. This rearrangement joins TRBV6-5 to TRBJ2-5; D ambiguous. The germline V gene encodes CDR1 MNHEY and CDR2 SVGAGI. V was cut by 3 bases and J by 1 base, with 12 bases left in between. The CDR3 runs 15 residues.

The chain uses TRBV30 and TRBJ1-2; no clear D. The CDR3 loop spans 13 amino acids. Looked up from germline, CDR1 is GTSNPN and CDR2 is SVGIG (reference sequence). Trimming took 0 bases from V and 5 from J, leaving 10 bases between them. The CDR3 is CAWSVTQRYGYTF. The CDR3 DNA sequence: TGTGCCTGGAGTGTGACGCAGAGGTATGGCTACACCTTC. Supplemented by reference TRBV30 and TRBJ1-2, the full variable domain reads SQTIHQWPATLVQPVGSPLSLECTVEGTSNPNLYWYRQAAGRGLQLLFYSVGIGQISSEVPQNLSASRPQDRQFILSSKKLLLSDSGFYLCAWSVTQRYGYTFGSGTRLTVV.

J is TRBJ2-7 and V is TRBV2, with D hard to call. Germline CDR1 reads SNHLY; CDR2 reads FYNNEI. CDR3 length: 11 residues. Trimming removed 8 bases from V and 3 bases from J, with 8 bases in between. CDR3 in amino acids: CASAPGYEQYF. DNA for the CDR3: TGTGCCAGCGCCCCCGGCTACGAGCAGTACTTC.

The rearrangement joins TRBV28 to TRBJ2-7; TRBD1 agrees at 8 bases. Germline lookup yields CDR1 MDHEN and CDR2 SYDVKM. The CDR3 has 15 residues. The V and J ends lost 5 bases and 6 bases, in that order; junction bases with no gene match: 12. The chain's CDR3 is CASSIGTGRLSEQYF. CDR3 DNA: TGTGCCAGCAGTATCGGGACAGGTCGGTTAAGCGAGCAGTACTTC.

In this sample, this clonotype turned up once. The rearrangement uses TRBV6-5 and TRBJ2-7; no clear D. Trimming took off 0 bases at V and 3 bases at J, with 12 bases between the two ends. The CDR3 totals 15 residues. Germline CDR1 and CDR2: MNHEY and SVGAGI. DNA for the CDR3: TGTGCCAGCAGTTACTCAGCGCCGAGGCTCTACGAGCAGTACTTC. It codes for CASSYSAPRLYEQYF.

The CDR3 is CATSRDRGIRNQPQHF. CDR3 bases: TGTGCCACCAGCAGAGATCGGGGGATACGCAATCAGCCCCAGCATTTT. The rearrangement joins TRBV15 to TRBJ1-5, with TRBD1 as a possible D gene (5 bases). This CDR3 region has 16 residues. In germline, CDR1 is LNHNV, CDR2 YYDKDF (reference sequence). The V gene lost 0 bases and the J gene lost 2 bases, with 11 bases spanning the gap. The whole variable domain, remainder taken from reference TRBV15 and TRBJ1-5, is DAMVIQNPRYQVTQFGKPVTLSCSQTLNHNVMYWYQQKSSQAPKLLFHYYDKDFNNEADTPDNFQSRRPNTSFCFLDIRSPGLGDTAMYLCATSRDRGIRNQPQHFGDGTRLSIL.

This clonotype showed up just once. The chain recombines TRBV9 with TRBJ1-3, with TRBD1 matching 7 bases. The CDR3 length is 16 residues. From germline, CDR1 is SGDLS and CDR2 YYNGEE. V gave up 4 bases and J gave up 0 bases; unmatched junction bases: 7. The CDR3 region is CASSSSGQASGNTIYF. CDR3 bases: TGTGCCAGCAGCTCCTCCGGACAGGCCTCTGGAAACACCATATATTTT.

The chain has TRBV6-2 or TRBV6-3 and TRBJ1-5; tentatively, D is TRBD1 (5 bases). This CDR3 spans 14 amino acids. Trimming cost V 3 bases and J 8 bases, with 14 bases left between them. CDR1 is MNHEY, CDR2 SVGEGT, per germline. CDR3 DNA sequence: TGTGCCAGCAGTTATCCCAGGGACGGGGAGCCCCAGCATTTT. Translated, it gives CASSYPRDGEPQHF.

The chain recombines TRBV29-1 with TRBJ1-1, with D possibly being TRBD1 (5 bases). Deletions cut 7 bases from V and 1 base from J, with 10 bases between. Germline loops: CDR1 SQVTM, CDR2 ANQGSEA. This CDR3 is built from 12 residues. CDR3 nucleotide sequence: TGCAGCGGCGGGACCCAGAACACTGAAGCTTTCTTT. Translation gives CSGGTQNTEAFF.

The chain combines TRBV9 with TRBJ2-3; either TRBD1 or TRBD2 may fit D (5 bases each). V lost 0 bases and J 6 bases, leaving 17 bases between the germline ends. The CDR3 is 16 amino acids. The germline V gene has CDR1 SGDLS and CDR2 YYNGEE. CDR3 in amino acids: CASSVGAAPGADTQYF. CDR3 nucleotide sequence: TGTGCCAGCAGCGTAGGTGCGGCCCCCGGGGCGGATACGCAGTATTTT.

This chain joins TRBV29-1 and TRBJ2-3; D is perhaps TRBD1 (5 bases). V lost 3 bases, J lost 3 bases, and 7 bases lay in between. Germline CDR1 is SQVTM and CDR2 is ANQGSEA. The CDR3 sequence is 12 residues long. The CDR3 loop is CSVDRGTDTQYF. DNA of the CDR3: TGCAGCGTTGATAGGGGTACAGATACGCAGTATTTT.